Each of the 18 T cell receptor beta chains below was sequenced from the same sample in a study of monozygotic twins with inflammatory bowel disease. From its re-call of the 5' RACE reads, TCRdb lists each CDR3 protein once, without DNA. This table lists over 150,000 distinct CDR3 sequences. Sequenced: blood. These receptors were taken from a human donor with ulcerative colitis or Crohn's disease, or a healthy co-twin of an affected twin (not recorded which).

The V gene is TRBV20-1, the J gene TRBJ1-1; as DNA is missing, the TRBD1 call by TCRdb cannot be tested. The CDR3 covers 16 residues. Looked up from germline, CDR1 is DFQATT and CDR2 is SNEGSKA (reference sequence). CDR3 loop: CSATRWPGGGRGEAFF.

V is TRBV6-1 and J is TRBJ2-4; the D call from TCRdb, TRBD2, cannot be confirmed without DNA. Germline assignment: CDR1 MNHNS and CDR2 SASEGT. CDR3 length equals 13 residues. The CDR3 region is CASSERRANIQYF.

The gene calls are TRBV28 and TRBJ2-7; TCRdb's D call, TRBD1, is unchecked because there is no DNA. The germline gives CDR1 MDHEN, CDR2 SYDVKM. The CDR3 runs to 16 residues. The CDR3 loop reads CASTPMGFGTAYEQYF.

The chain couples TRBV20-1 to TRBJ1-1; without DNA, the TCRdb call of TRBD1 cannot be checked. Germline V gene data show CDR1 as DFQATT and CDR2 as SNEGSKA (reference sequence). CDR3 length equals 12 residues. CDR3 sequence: CSARDRQGVAFF.

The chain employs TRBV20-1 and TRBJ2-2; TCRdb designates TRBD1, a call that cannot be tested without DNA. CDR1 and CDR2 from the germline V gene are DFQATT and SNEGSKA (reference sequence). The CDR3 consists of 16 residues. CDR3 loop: CSASGQGVSMAGELFF.

CDR3: CASSLGHLSGNTIYF. The V call is TRBV7-6, the J call TRBJ1-3. Germline CDR1 reads SGHVS; CDR2 reads FNYEAQ. This CDR3 has 15 amino acids.

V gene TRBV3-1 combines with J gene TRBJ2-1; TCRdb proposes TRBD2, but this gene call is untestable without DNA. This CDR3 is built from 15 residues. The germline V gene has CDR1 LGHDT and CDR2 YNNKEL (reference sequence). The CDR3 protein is CASRGLGRAKNEQFF.

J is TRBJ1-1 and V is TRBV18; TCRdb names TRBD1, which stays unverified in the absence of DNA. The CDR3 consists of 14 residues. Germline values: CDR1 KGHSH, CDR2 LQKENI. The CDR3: CASSPTGANTEAFF.

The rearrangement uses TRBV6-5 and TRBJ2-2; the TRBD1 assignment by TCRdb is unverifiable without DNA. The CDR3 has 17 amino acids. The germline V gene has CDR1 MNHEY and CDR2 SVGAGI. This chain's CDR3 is CASSYSQGSIRPGELFF.

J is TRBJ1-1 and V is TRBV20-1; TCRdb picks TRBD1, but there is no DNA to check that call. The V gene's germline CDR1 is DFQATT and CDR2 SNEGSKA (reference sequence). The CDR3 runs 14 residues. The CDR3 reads CSARRTGLGTEAFF.

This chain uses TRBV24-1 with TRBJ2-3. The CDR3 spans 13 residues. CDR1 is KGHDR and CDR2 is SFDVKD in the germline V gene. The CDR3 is CATSAIKGDTQYF.

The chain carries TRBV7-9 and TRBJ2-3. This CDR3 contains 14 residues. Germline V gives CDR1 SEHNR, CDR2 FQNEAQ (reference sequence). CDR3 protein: CACVEGDGTDTQYF.

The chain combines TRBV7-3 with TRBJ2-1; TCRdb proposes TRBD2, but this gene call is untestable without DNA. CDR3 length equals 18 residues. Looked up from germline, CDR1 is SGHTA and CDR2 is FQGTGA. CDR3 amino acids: CASSSSNRTSGLHNEQFF.

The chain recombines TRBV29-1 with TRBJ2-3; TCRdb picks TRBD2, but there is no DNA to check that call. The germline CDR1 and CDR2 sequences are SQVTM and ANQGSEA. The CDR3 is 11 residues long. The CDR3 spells CSGRGGDTQYF.

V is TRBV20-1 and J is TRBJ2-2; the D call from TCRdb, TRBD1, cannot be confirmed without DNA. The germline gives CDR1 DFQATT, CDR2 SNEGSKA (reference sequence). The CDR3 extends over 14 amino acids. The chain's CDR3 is CSASVPGDRGELFF.

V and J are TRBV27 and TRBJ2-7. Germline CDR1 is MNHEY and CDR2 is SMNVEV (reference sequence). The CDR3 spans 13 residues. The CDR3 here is CASSTQRLYEQYF.

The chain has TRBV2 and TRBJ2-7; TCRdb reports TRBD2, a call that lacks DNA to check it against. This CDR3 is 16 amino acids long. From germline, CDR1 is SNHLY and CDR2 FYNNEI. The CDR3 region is CASIEVRGRALDEQYF.

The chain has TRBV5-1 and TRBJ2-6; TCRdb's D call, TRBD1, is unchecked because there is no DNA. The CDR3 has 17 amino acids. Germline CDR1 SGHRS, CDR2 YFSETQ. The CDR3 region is CASSLGFGPPGANVLTF.